These 11 T cell receptor beta chains originate from one sample sequenced in a study of shared T cell receptors in the human thymus. The table came from immunoSEQ multiplex PCR; TCRdb's copy has only in-frame clones and leaves some out. The sample includes about 710,000 clones, approximately 89% of them seen just once. These data were likewise used in another study, on human thymus T cells.

The sequenced sample was thymocytes. These receptors were collected from a boy under two years old with a congenital heart defect.

The chain combines TRBV19 with TRBJ2-3; 11 bases are a match to TRBD2. J lost 6 bases, V lost 3 bases, and 5 bases had no gene match. Germline V gene lookup returns CDR1 LNHDA and CDR2 SQIVND (reference sequence). This CDR3 has 15 residues. Written as DNA, the CDR3 is TGTGCCAGTAGTATTCTAGCGGGAGGAGGCGATACGCAGTATTTT. Translated: CASSILAGGGDTQYF.

This clone was recorded a few times. V usage is TRBV5-4 and J usage is TRBJ2-7; D uncertain. The CDR3 runs 13 residues. From germline, CDR1 is SGHNT and CDR2 YYREEE (reference sequence). Trimming took off 0 bases at V and 0 bases at J, with 4 bases between the two ends. DNA for the CDR3: TGTGCCAGCAGCTTGGACAACTCCTACGAGCAGTACTTC. Its protein product is CASSLDNSYEQYF. The full variable domain, in which reference TRBV5-4 and TRBJ2-7 provide the parts outside the CDR3, is ETGVTQSPTHLIKTRGQQVTLRCSSQSGHNTVSWYQQALGQGPQFIFQYYREEENGRGNFPPRFSGLQFPNYSSELNVNALELDDSALYLCASSLDNSYEQYFGPGTRLTVT.

This chain links TRBV4-3 with TRBJ1-2; D perhaps matches TRBD1 (5 bases). The CDR3 sequence is 14 residues long. Germline V gene lookup returns CDR1 LGHNA and CDR2 YSLEER. Trimming took 1 base from V and 4 from J, leaving 10 bases between them. CDR3 sequence reads: CASSQVQGLYGYTF. DNA for the CDR3: TGCGCCAGCAGCCAAGTGCAGGGCCTCTATGGCTACACCTTC.

This clone has just one count. The CDR3 sequence: CASSLGQGSYNEQFF. The CDR3 DNA reads TGTGCCAGCAGCTTAGGCCAGGGCTCCTACAATGAGCAGTTCTTC. V is TRBV7-2 and J is TRBJ2-1; D might be TRBD1 (5 bases). Looked up from germline, CDR1 is SGHTA and CDR2 is FQGNSA. CDR3 size: 15 residues. Trimming took off 1 base at V and 0 bases at J, with 7 bases between the two ends.

V and J are TRBV27 and TRBJ1-6, with TRBD1 matching over 9 bases. From germline, CDR1 is MNHEY and CDR2 SMNVEV (reference sequence). The CDR3 consists of 14 residues. V dropped 5 bases and J dropped 10; count of bases not matched to a gene: 6. In DNA form, the CDR3 reads TGTGCCAGCAGTGGGGACAGGGAGGGGTCACCCCTCCACTTT. Its translation: CASSGDREGSPLHF.

The CDR3 DNA is TGCGCCAGCAGCTTGACGACTAGCGGACTCTACGAGCAGTACTTC. Protein sequence: CASSLTTSGLYEQYF. The chain joins TRBV5-1 to TRBJ2-7, with TRBD2 matching 9 bases. This CDR3 spans 15 amino acids. Per the germline V gene, CDR1 is SGHRS and CDR2 is YFSETQ. Trimming removed 1 base from V and 3 bases from J; junction bases left unmatched: 5. Complete variable domain (other parts from reference TRBV5-1 and TRBJ2-7): KAGVTQTPRYLIKTRGQQVTLSCSPISGHRSVSWYQQTPGQGLQFLFEYFSETQRNKGNFPGRFSGRQFSNSRSEMNVSTLELGDSALYLCASSLTTSGLYEQYFGPGTRLTVT.

This CDR3 reads CASGSDREGSGNTIYF. The CDR3 bases are TGTGCCAGCGGATCAGACAGGGAAGGATCCGGAAACACCATATATTTT. This rearrangement joins TRBV27 to TRBJ1-3; TRBD1 matches 7 bases. CDR1 MNHEY and CDR2 SMNVEV come from the germline V gene (reference sequence). This CDR3 is 16 amino acids long. Losses at the gene ends were 8 bases for V and 4 bases for J; bases not matched to a gene: 14.

This chain links TRBV11-3 with TRBJ1-5, with D unclear. V shed 3 bases and J shed 0 bases, with 6 bases lying between them. The CDR3 length is 14 residues. CDR1 is SGHNT, CDR2 YENEEA, per germline. The CDR3 DNA follows: TGTGCCAGCAGCTTGTGGCTTAGCAATCAGCCCCAGCATTTT. It translates to CASSLWLSNQPQHF.

The genes are TRBV5-1 and TRBJ2-3, with TRBD1 matching over 7 bases. In germline, CDR1 is SGHRS, CDR2 YFSETQ. V lost 1 base and J lost 5; bases outside the gene matches: 13. There are 17 residues in the CDR3. CDR3 residues: CASSLPRMTGSQDTQYF. In DNA, the CDR3 is TGCGCCAGCAGCTTGCCGCGGATGACAGGGTCCCAAGATACGCAGTATTTT.

V usage is TRBV11-3 and J usage is TRBJ1-1, with a tentative D call TRBD1 (5 bases). V was trimmed by 8 bases and J by 3 bases, leaving 10 bases between them. Germline-derived CDR1 and CDR2 are SGHNT and YENEEA. The CDR3 is 12 amino acids. This CDR3 reads CASSQGHTEAFF. In nucleotides, the CDR3 is TGTGCCAGCTCGCAGGGCCACACTGAAGCTTTCTTT.

The chain uses TRBV14 and TRBJ2-4; D possibly corresponds to TRBD2 (6 bases). The CDR3 loop spans 16 amino acids. V dropped 4 bases and J dropped 7 bases, with 20 bases sitting between them. The germline V gene encodes CDR1 SGHDN and CDR2 FVKESK. The CDR3 sequence: CASSRIRKGGINIQYF. The CDR3 DNA reads TGTGCCAGCAGCCGCATCCGAAAGGGCGGGATCAACATTCAGTACTTC.